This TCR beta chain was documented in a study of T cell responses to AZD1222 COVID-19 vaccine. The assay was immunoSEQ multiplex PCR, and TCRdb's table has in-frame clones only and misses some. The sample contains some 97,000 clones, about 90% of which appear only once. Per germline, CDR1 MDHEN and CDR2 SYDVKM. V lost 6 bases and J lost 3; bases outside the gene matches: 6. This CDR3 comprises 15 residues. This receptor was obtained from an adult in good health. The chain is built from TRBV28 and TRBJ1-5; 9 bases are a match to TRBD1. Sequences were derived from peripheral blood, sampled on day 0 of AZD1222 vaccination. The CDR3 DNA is TGTGCCAGCAGACAGGGGGCATTGTACAATCAGCCCCAGCATTTT. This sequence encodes CASRQGALYNQPQHF.